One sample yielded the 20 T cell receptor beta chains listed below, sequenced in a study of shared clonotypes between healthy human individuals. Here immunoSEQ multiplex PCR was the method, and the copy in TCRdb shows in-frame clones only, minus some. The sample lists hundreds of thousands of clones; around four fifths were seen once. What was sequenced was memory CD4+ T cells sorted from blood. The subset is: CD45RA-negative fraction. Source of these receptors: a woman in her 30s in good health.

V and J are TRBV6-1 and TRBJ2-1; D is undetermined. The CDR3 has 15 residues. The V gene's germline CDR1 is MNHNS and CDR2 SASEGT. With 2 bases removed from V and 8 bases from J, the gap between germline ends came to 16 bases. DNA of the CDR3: TGTGCCAGCAGTGAACGCGTGGTGGGTACTCATGAGCAGTTCTTC. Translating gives CASSERVVGTHEQFF.

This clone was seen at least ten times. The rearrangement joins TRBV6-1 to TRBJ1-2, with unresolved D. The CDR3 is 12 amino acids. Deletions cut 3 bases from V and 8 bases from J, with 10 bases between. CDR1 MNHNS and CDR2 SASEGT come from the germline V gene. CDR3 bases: TGTGCCAGCAGTGAGAGGACCGAGGGCTACACCTTC. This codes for CASSERTEGYTF.

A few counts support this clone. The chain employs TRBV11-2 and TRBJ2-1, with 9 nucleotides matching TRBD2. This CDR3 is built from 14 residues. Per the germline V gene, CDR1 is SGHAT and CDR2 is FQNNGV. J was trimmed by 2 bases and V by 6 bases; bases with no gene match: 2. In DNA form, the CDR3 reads TGTGCCAGCAGGCTAGCGGGAACCTACAATGAGCAGTTCTTC. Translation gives CASRLAGTYNEQFF.

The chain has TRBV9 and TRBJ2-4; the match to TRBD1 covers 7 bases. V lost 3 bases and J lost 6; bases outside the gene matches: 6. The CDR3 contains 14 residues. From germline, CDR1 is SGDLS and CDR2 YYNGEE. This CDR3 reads CASSETGYGNIQYF. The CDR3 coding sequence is TGTGCCAGCAGCGAGACAGGGTATGGAAACATTCAGTACTTC.

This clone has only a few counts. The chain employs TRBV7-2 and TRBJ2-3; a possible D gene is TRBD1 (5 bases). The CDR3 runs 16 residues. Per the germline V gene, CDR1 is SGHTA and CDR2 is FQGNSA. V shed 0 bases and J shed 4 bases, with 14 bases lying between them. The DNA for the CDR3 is TGTGCCAGCAGCTTAGCGGGTACAGGTTGGGCAGATACGCAGTATTTT. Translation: CASSLAGTGWADTQYF.

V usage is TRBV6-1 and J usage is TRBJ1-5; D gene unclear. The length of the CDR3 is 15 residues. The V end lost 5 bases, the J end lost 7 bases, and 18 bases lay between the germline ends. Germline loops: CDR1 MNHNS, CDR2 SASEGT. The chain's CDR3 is CASSLSGTSRQPQHF. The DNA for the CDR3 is TGTGCCAGCAGTCTAAGCGGCACGAGTCGGCAGCCCCAGCATTTT.

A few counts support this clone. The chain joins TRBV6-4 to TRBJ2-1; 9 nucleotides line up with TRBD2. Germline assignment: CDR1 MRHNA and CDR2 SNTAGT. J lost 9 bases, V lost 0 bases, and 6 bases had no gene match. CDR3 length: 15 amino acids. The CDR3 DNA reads TGTGCCAGCAGTGACTCGAATCTAGCGGGAAGTGAGCAGTTCTTC. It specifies CASSDSNLAGSEQFF.

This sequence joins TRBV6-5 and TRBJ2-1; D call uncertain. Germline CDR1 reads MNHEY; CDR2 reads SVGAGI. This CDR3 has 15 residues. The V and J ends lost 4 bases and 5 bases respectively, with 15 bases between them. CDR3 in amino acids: CASSFGYAANNEQFF. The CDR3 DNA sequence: TGTGCCAGCAGTTTCGGATACGCCGCGAACAATGAGCAGTTCTTC.

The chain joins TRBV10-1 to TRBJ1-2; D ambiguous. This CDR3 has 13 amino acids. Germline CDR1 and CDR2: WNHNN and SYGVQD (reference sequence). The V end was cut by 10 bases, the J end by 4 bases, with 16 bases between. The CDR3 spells CATAVTGSYGYTF. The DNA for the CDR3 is TGCGCCACAGCAGTAACGGGATCCTATGGCTACACCTTC.

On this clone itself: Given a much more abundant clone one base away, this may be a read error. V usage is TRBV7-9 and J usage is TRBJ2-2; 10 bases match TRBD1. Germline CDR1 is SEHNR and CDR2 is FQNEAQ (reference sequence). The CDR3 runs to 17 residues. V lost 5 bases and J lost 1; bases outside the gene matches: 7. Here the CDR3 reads CASSIPTGGLNTGELFF. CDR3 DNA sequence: TGTGCCAGCAGCATCCCGACAGGGGGCCTGAACACCGGGGAGCTGTTTTTT.

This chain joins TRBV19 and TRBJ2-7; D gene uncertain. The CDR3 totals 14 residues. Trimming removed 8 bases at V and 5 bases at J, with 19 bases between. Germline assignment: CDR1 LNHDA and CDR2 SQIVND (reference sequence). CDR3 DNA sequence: TGTGCCAGTGCCCCAACGAGTTTCGAGGACGAGCAGTACTTC. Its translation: CASAPTSFEDEQYF.

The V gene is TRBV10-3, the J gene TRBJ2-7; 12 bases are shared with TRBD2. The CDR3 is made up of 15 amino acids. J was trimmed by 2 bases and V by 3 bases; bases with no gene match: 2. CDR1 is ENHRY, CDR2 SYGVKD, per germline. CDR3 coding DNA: TGTGCCATCAGTGACCGGACTAGCGGGGCCTACGAGCAGTACTTC. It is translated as CAISDRTSGAYEQYF.

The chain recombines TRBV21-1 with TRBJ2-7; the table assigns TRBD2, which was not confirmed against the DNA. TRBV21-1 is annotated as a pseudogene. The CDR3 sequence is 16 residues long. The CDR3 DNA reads TGTGCCAGCAGCAACCTCGGACTTCGGGGGAACTACGAGCAGTACTTC. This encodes CASSNLGLRGNYEQYF.

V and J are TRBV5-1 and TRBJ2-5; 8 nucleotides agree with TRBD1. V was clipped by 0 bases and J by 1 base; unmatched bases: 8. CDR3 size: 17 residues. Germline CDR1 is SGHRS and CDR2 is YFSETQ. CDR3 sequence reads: CASSLAGTGATQETQYF. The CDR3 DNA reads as TGCGCCAGCAGCTTGGCCGGGACAGGAGCTACCCAAGAGACCCAGTACTTC.

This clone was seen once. The CDR3 sequence: CASSVMGGSGIYEQYF. CDR3 in DNA: TGTGCCAGCAGCGTTATGGGGGGGTCCGGAATATACGAGCAGTACTTC. The chain uses TRBV11-2 and TRBJ2-7, with TRBD2 matching 7 bases. The CDR3 totals 16 residues. The V gene's germline CDR1 is SGHAT and CDR2 FQNNGV. Unmatched junction bases numbered 14, after V lost 5 bases and J lost 4 bases.

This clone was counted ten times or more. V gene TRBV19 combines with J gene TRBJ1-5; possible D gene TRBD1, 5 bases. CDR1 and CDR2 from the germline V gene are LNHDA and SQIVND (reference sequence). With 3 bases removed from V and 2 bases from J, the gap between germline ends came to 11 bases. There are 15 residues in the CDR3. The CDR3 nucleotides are TGTGCCAGTAGTATGTCAACAGGAGGCAATCAGCCCCAGCATTTT. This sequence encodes CASSMSTGGNQPQHF.

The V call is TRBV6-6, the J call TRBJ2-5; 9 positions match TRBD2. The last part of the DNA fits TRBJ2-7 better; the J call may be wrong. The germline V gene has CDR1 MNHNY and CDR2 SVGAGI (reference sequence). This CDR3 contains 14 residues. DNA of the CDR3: TGTGCCAGCAGGCAGGCTAGCGGGACCTACGAGCAGTACTTC. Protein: CASRQASGTYEQYF.

The CDR3 loop reads CASSISLKDRQYF. As DNA, the CDR3 is TGTGCCAGTAGTATCAGCCTAAAAGACAGGCAGTACTTC. The chain couples TRBV19 to TRBJ2-7; a weak D match, TRBD1 (5 bases). This CDR3 region has 13 residues. The V gene lost 3 bases and the J gene lost 9 bases, with 15 bases spanning the gap. Germline V CDR1 and CDR2: LNHDA, SQIVND (reference sequence). The entire variable domain, with the rest obtained from reference TRBV19 and TRBJ2-7, is as follows: DGGITQSPKYLFRKEGQNVTLSCEQNLNHDAMYWYRQDPGQGLRLIYYSQIVNDFQKGDIAEGYSVSREKKESFPLTVTSAQKNPTAFYLCASSISLKDRQYFGPGTRLTVT.

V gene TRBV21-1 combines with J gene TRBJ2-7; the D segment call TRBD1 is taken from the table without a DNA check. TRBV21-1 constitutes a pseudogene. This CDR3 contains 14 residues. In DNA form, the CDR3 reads TGTGCCAGCAGCATTAACAGGGTAACTAACGAGCAGTACTTC. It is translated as CASSINRVTNEQYF.

The DNA for the CDR3 is TGTGCCAGCGGGGACGGTAAAGCTTTCTTT. Its protein product is CASGDGKAFF. The chain combines TRBV5-6 with TRBJ1-1; tentatively, D is TRBD1 (5 bases). CDR1 and CDR2 (germline): SGHDT, YYEEEE. The CDR3 is 10 amino acids. V was clipped by 7 bases and J by 9 bases, with 10 bases between them.